One and the same sample provided the 14 T cell receptor beta chains below, sequenced in a study of T cell responses to AZD1222 COVID-19 vaccine. The data were produced by immunoSEQ multiplex PCR, yet TCRdb's version contains in-frame clones alone and is incomplete. The repertoire holds about 130,000 clones, with roughly 90% as singletons. This sample comprised peripheral blood, obtained on day 0 of AZD1222 vaccination. Every receptor here comes from an adult in good health.

V and J are TRBV28 and TRBJ1-5, with 11 positions matching TRBD1. V lost 5 bases and J lost 9; bases outside the gene matches: 9. The CDR3 is made up of 15 amino acids. Germline-derived CDR1 and CDR2 are MDHEN and SYDVKM. The CDR3 nucleotides are TGTGCCAGCAGTCCTTCTGGACAGGGGGCTCCGCCCCAGCATTTT. Protein sequence: CASSPSGQGAPPQHF.

This chain joins TRBV7-9 and TRBJ1-2; unclear D gene. The V end lost 4 bases, the J end lost 4 bases, and 7 bases lay between the germline ends. Germline V gene sequence: CDR1 SEHNR, CDR2 FQNEAQ (reference sequence). CDR3 length equals 12 residues. CDR3: CASSSGLYGYTF. The DNA for the CDR3 is TGTGCCAGCAGCTCGGGCCTCTATGGCTACACCTTC. Based on the CDR3 plus reference TRBV7-9 and TRBJ1-2, the full variable domain is DTGVSQNPRHKITKRGQNVTFRCDPISEHNRLYWYRQTLGQGPEFLTYFQNEAQLEKSRLLSDRFSAERPKGSFSTLEIQRTEQGDSAMYLCASSSGLYGYTFGSGTRLTVV.

CDR3 loop: CASSFTDRASGYTF. The CDR3 nucleotides read TGTGCCAGCAGTTTTACCGACAGGGCCTCGGGCTACACCTTC. J is TRBJ1-2 and V is TRBV27; 7 bases align to TRBD1. V trimming: 3 bases; J trimming: 8 bases; junction bases outside the gene matches: 9. The CDR3 totals 14 residues. CDR1 and CDR2 (germline): MNHEY, SMNVEV (reference sequence).

The chain couples TRBV9 to TRBJ2-1; 9 nucleotides agree with TRBD2. After removal of 4 bases from V and 0 bases from J, the junction contained 14 bases not matched to a gene. This CDR3 is built from 19 residues. Germline V gene data show CDR1 as SGDLS and CDR2 as YYNGEE. The CDR3 loop is CASSILGLAPHSSYNEQFF. In nucleotides, the CDR3 is TGTGCCAGCAGCATCCTGGGACTAGCACCACATAGCTCCTACAATGAGCAGTTCTTC.

V is TRBV5-5 and J is TRBJ1-1; D is unresolved. The CDR3 spans 12 residues. With 3 bases removed from V and 1 base from J, the gap between germline ends came to 4 bases. The germline CDR1 and CDR2 sequences are SGHKS and YYEKEE (reference sequence). The DNA of the CDR3 is TGTGCCAGCAGCTCAGGGAACACTGAAGCTTTCTTT. It yields the protein CASSSGNTEAFF.

This chain connects TRBV2 to TRBJ2-1; 8 positions match TRBD2. V lost 5 bases and J lost 4; bases outside the gene matches: 10. This CDR3 has 16 amino acids. Germline lookup yields CDR1 SNHLY and CDR2 FYNNEI. DNA of the CDR3: TGTGCCAGCAGTAAGGAAATAGCGGGACTATACAATGAGCAGTTCTTC. Amino acid sequence: CASSKEIAGLYNEQFF. The variable domain in full, completed from reference TRBV2 and TRBJ2-1, reads EPEVTQTPSHQVTQMGQEVILRCVPISNHLYFYWYRQILGQKVEFLVSFYNNEISEKSEIFDDQFSVERPDGSNFTLKIRSTKLEDSAMYFCASSKEIAGLYNEQFFGPGTRLTVL.

This clone came up once. This rearrangement joins TRBV12-3 or TRBV12-4 to TRBJ2-6; no firm D call. The CDR3 is 13 residues long. With 5 bases removed from V and 1 base from J, the gap between germline ends came to 3 bases. DNA for the CDR3: TGTGCCAGCAGTGAATCTGGGGCCAACGTCCTGACTTTC. Translation: CASSESGANVLTF.

The chain uses TRBV7-9 and TRBJ1-1; no reliable D call. V dropped 8 bases and J dropped 2 bases, with 6 bases sitting between them. The length of the CDR3 is 11 residues. Germline-derived CDR1 and CDR2 are SEHNR and FQNEAQ (reference sequence). The CDR3 reads CASSENTEAFF. In DNA form, the CDR3 reads TGTGCCAGCTCTGAAAACACTGAAGCTTTCTTT.

V is TRBV14 and J is TRBJ1-1; D unresolved. The CDR3 spans 16 residues. The germline V gene encodes CDR1 SGHDN and CDR2 FVKESK. Trimming shortened V by 4 bases and J by 0 bases, and 15 bases separated the two germline ends. The CDR3 is CASSRRTPSMNTEAFF. DNA for the CDR3: TGTGCCAGCAGCCGCCGGACCCCCTCCATGAACACTGAAGCTTTCTTT.

The chain uses TRBV18 and TRBJ1-4, with D unclear. The CDR3 contains 15 residues. V dropped 2 bases and J dropped 8 bases, with 15 bases sitting between them. Germline V gene data show CDR1 as KGHSH and CDR2 as LQKENI. The CDR3 DNA is TGTGCCAGCTCACCAAACACAGTAGATAACGAAAAACTGTTTTTT. Protein product: CASSPNTVDNEKLFF.

The chain uses TRBV5-1 and TRBJ1-2; TRBD1 matches at 7 bases. Germline V lookup: CDR1 SGHRS, CDR2 YFSETQ. J gave up 3 bases and V 0 bases, and 8 bases lay outside the gene matches. This CDR3 is 16 amino acids long. In DNA form, the CDR3 reads TGCGCCAGCAGCTTGGCCGGAGGGACAGTGGACTATGGCTACACCTTC. Translation gives CASSLAGGTVDYGYTF. Based on the CDR3 plus reference TRBV5-1 and TRBJ1-2, the full variable domain is KAGVTQTPRYLIKTRGQQVTLSCSPISGHRSVSWYQQTPGQGLQFLFEYFSETQRNKGNFPGRFSGRQFSNSRSEMNVSTLELGDSALYLCASSLAGGTVDYGYTFGSGTRLTVV.

Only one count was recorded for this clone. V usage is TRBV30 and J usage is TRBJ1-2; a possible D gene is TRBD1 (5 bases). In germline, CDR1 is GTSNPN, CDR2 SVGIG (reference sequence). The CDR3 extends over 12 amino acids. Trimming removed 2 bases at V and 4 bases at J, with 8 bases between. CDR3 amino acids: CAWSSGFYGYTF. CDR3 in DNA: TGTGCCTGGAGTTCAGGGTTCTATGGCTACACCTTC.

This clone was counted once. CDR3 DNA sequence: TGTGCCAGCAGTTTAGGTCCAAAGAGCAATCAGCCCCAGCATTTT. Protein product: CASSLGPKSNQPQHF. V gene TRBV28 combines with J gene TRBJ1-5; D not resolved. In germline, CDR1 is MDHEN, CDR2 SYDVKM. The CDR3 has 15 amino acids. V lost 2 bases and J lost 1, with 9 bases in between.

The chain employs TRBV19 and TRBJ1-1; no definite D call. V shed 6 bases and J shed 1 base, with 12 bases lying between them. Germline CDR1 and CDR2: LNHDA and SQIVND (reference sequence). The CDR3 length is 14 residues. The DNA of the CDR3 is TGTGCCAGTAGGGCCTTCCGGGGGAACACTGAAGCTTTCTTT. This sequence encodes CASRAFRGNTEAFF.